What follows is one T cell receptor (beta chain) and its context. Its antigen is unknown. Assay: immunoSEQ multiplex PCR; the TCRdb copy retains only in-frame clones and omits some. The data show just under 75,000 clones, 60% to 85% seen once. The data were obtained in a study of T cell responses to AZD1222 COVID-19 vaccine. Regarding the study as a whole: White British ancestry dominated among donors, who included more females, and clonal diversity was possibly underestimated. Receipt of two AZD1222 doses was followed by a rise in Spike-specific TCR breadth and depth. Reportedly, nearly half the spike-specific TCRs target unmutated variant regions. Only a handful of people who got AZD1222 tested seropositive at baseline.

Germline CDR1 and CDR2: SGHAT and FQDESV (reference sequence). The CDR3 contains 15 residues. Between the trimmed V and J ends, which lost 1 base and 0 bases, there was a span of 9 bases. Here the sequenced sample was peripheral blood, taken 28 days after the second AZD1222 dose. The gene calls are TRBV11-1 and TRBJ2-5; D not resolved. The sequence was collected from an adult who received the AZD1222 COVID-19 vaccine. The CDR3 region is CASSLVFGYQETQYF. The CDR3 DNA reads TGTGCCAGCAGCTTAGTGTTCGGCTACCAAGAGACCCAGTACTTC.